Described below is a single TCR beta chain sequence and its context. These data belong to a study of blood T cell repertoires in COVID-19. Study in general: COVID-19 samples from acute and convalescent phases originated in the United States, Italy and Spain. PBMCs, B-cell-depleted T cells, or T cells were the source of the cDNA or gDNA that made up the material.

Sequencing used immunoSEQ multiplex PCR; TCRdb keeps in-frame clones, though not all of them. The sample contains under 80,000 clones, 75% to 90% of which appear only once. Per germline, CDR1 WNHNN and CDR2 SYGVQD (reference sequence). The CDR3 length is 16 residues. The junction had 1 base not matched to a gene; V was cut back by 0 bases and J by 7 bases. Sample: peripheral blood. The chain uses TRBV10-1 and TRBJ2-2; 14 bases are shared with TRBD2. The source of this sequence is a human donor in a cohort sampled during active COVID-19. The CDR3 region is CASSESGLAGVGELFF. CDR3 DNA sequence: TGCGCCAGCAGTGAGTCGGGACTAGCGGGAGTCGGGGAGCTGTTTTTT.